This T cell receptor (beta chain) was sequenced in a study of blood T cell repertoires in COVID-19. Across the whole study: T cells, B-cell-depleted T cells, or PBMCs provided the cDNA or gDNA that served as material.

Per the germline V gene, CDR1 is LNHNV and CDR2 is YYDKDF (reference sequence). With V trimmed by 1 base and J by 5 bases, 4 bases remained unmatched. CDR3 size: 15 residues. The sample holds one count of this clone. The data were produced by immunoSEQ multiplex PCR, yet TCRdb's version contains in-frame clones alone and is incomplete. The sample has roughly 50,000 clones, under 90% seen once. This rearrangement joins TRBV15 to TRBJ1-4, with TRBD1 matching over 7 bases. The source of this sequence is a woman between 55 and 75 years old with acute or convalescent COVID-19. The sample consisted of peripheral blood. This CDR3 is CATSRGQGGNEKLFF. CDR3 coding DNA: TGTGCCACCAGCAGAGGACAGGGTGGCAATGAAAAACTGTTTTTT.